These 10 T cell receptor beta chains originate from one sample sequenced in a study of memory CD4+ T cells and cytomegalovirus serostatus. The sort gate was single viable CD3+CD4+CD8-CD45RO+ cells for memory CD4+ T cells. TCRdb's table, derived via immunoSEQ multiplex PCR, lists solely in-frame clones and lacks some. The data show roughly 42,000 clones, more than 60% seen once. The sequenced sample was memory CD4+ T cells from blood. Receptors originate from an adult in good health and CMV-seronegative.

The V and J genes are TRBV29-1 and TRBJ1-1; perhaps TRBD1 as D (5 bases). The CDR3 sequence is 13 residues long. The ends were cut back, 7 bases at V and 3 bases at J, with 15 bases in the middle. Germline V CDR1 and CDR2: SQVTM, ANQGSEA. The CDR3 reads CSGHSRDHTEAFF. CDR3 DNA sequence: TGCAGCGGACACTCCAGGGATCACACTGAAGCTTTCTTT.

V gene TRBV6-6 combines with J gene TRBJ1-2; 7 nucleotides match TRBD1. Germline V gene data show CDR1 as MNHNY and CDR2 as SVGAGI (reference sequence). The CDR3 sequence is 12 residues long. With V trimmed by 10 bases and J by 8 bases, 10 bases remained unmatched. The CDR3 is CATSLGQRGYTF. The CDR3 bases are TGTGCCACCAGCCTGGGACAGAGGGGCTACACCTTC.

This rearrangement joins TRBV6-5 to TRBJ2-7, with a tentative D call TRBD2 (5 bases). Per germline, CDR1 MNHEY and CDR2 SVGAGI. The ends were cut back, 6 bases at V and 6 bases at J, with 9 bases in the middle. The CDR3 runs to 11 residues. The CDR3 nucleotides read TGTGCCAGCAGCAGAGGGCTCGAGCAGTACTTC. Translated, it gives CASSRGLEQYF.

This chain connects TRBV7-9 to TRBJ2-7; D remains unclear. V was shortened by 3 bases and J by 2 bases, with 5 bases between the two germline ends. This CDR3 is built from 12 residues. Germline loops: CDR1 SEHNR, CDR2 FQNEAQ (reference sequence). The CDR3 reads CASSLLPYEQYF. CDR3 bases: TGTGCCAGCAGCTTGTTGCCCTACGAGCAGTACTTC. Variable domain in full (rest from reference TRBV7-9 and TRBJ2-7): DTGVSQNPRHKITKRGQNVTFRCDPISEHNRLYWYRQTLGQGPEFLTYFQNEAQLEKSRLLSDRFSAERPKGSFSTLEIQRTEQGDSAMYLCASSLLPYEQYFGPGTRLTVT.

V and J are TRBV18 and TRBJ2-7; D is possibly TRBD1 or TRBD2 (6 bases each). CDR1 is KGHSH, CDR2 LQKENI, per germline. The CDR3 extends over 12 amino acids. The V gene lost 2 bases and the J gene lost 7 bases, with 9 bases spanning the gap. DNA of the CDR3: TGTGCCAGCTCACCAAGGGGGGAGGAGCAGTACTTC. Its protein product is CASSPRGEEQYF.

The V gene is TRBV5-1, the J gene TRBJ2-7, with D possibly being TRBD1 (6 bases). Per the germline V gene, CDR1 is SGHRS and CDR2 is YFSETQ. This CDR3 is built from 15 residues. Trimming cost V 2 bases and J 3 bases, with 15 bases left between them. DNA of the CDR3: TGCGCCAGCAGCTTCGACAGGACGCTATACTACGAGCAGTACTTC. It is translated as CASSFDRTLYYEQYF.

The genes are TRBV7-8 and TRBJ1-2, with D hard to call. Trimming shortened V by 8 bases and J by 2 bases, and 15 bases separated the two germline ends. Germline CDR1 and CDR2: SGHVS and FQNEAQ. The CDR3 is 14 amino acids. The CDR3 DNA reads as TGTGCCAGCGGCAAAATGGCGGGGAACTATGGCTACACCTTC. Translating gives CASGKMAGNYGYTF.

This clone has a handful of counts. The chain has TRBV5-1 and TRBJ2-5; D is uncertain. The CDR3 has 14 amino acids. Germline assignment: CDR1 SGHRS and CDR2 YFSETQ. The V end lost 3 bases, the J end lost 2 bases, and 11 bases lay between the germline ends. The CDR3 spells CASSSPAPQETQYF. For the CDR3, the DNA is TGCGCCAGCAGCTCCCCAGCGCCTCAAGAGACCCAGTACTTC.

The rearrangement links TRBV6-6 to TRBJ1-1, with 7 bases identical to TRBD1. The J segment lost 1 base and the V segment lost 6 bases, leaving 5 bases of the junction unmatched. CDR1 and CDR2 (germline): MNHNY, SVGAGI (reference sequence). The CDR3 extends over 14 amino acids. CDR3 residues: CASRSGQTNTEAFF. The DNA for the CDR3 is TGTGCCAGCAGGTCGGGACAGACGAACACTGAAGCTTTCTTT.

J is TRBJ2-4 and V is TRBV21-1. TRBV21-1 is classified as a pseudogene. The CDR3 length is 17 residues. The DNA of the CDR3 is TGTGCCAGCAGCAAAGAGGCGGGCGGGACACTGAAAAACATTCAGTACTTC. The encoded protein is CASSKEAGGTLKNIQYF.